These T cell receptor beta chains were read from a single sample in a study of blood T cell repertoires in COVID-19. TCRdb's table, derived via immunoSEQ multiplex PCR, lists solely in-frame clones and lacks some. The table shows hundreds of thousands of clones, with 65% to 90% occurring only once. Material: PBMCs or T cells enriched from blood (not recorded which). The receptors stem from a woman aged 45-65 years with acute COVID-19. Both conserved end residues are part of each CDR3. D genes are given only for firm matches. Clone size appears in some rows only: once, few, many, or a class for an expanded clone.

D: .; size: .; V: TRBV7-9; J: TRBJ1-2; DNA: TGTGCCAGCAGCTTACATGGGGGCCGGATTCGAAGCTATGGCTACACCTTC; CDR3: CASSLHGGRIRSYGYTF
D: TRBD2; size: .; V: TRBV10-3; J: TRBJ2-3; DNA: TGTGCCATCAGTAACCCCGGGACTAGCATGGGTACGCAGTATTTT; CDR3: CAISNPGTSMGTQYF
D: TRBD2; size: .; V: TRBV11-2; J: TRBJ2-1; DNA: TGTGCCAGCAGCCCCACCGGCGGGAGTTTGCGGGGGGCTTACAATGAGCAGTTCTTC; CDR3: CASSPTGGSLRGAYNEQFF
D: .; size: .; V: TRBV30; J: TRBJ1-6; DNA: TGTGCCTGGACAGGAAATAATTCACCCCTCCACTTT; CDR3: CAWTGNNSPLHF
D: .; size: .; V: TRBV27; J: TRBJ1-4; DNA: TGTGCCAGCAGTTTAGCCACAGGGAACGAAAAACTGTTTTTT; CDR3: CASSLATGNEKLFF
D: TRBD1; size: .; V: TRBV4-3; J: TRBJ1-4; DNA: TGCGCCAGCAGCCAAGAATTAACAGGGGGCAGGGCTAATGAAAAACTGTTTTTT; CDR3: CASSQELTGGRANEKLFF
D: .; size: .; V: TRBV3-1/TRBV3-2; J: TRBJ2-2; DNA: TGTGCCAGCAGCCAAATAGGAGGGTGGTCCGGGGAGCTGTTTTTT; CDR3: CASSQIGGWSGELFF
D: .; size: .; V: TRBV7-8; J: TRBJ1-1; DNA: TGTGCCAGCAGCTTAGCAGGGGACACTGAAGCTTTCTTT; CDR3: CASSLAGDTEAFF
D: TRBD1; size: .; V: TRBV11-2; J: TRBJ2-7; DNA: TGTGCCAGCAAGACAGGGGGTAAAGGCGAGCAGTACTTC; CDR3: CASKTGGKGEQYF
D: TRBD2; size: .; V: TRBV2; J: TRBJ2-1; DNA: TGTGCCAGCAGTACGGGACTAGCAGACAATGAGCAGTTCTTC; CDR3: CASSTGLADNEQFF
D: .; size: .; V: TRBV30; J: TRBJ2-7; DNA: TGTGCCTGGCAAACAGGGAACCACGAGCAGTACTTC; CDR3: CAWQTGNHEQYF
D: TRBD1; size: many; V: TRBV18; J: TRBJ1-5; DNA: TGTGCCAGCTCACCACAAGGGGGCGGCGGCAATCAGCCCCAGCATTTT; CDR3: CASSPQGGGGNQPQHF
D: .; size: .; V: TRBV2; J: TRBJ1-1; DNA: TGTGCCAGCAGTGAAGCGTCGAGGACTGAAGCTTTCTTT; CDR3: CASSEASRTEAFF
D: .; size: .; V: TRBV7-3; J: TRBJ2-5; DNA: TGTGCCAGCAGCTTAAGTCTCGGGAGCTTAGAGACCCAGTACTTC; CDR3: CASSLSLGSLETQYF
D: .; size: .; V: TRBV19; J: TRBJ1-6; DNA: TGTGCCACAGAAGTCGGGGGTAGTAATTCACCCCTCCACTTT; CDR3: CATEVGGSNSPLHF
D: .; size: .; V: TRBV28; J: TRBJ1-2; DNA: TGTGCCAGCAGTTTCGGTCCGTATGGCTACACCTTC; CDR3: CASSFGPYGYTF
D: .; size: .; V: TRBV20-1; J: TRBJ1-1; DNA: TGCAGTGCTCCCGGTGGTACTGAAGCTTTCTTT; CDR3: CSAPGGTEAFF
D: .; size: .; V: TRBV2; J: TRBJ1-5; DNA: TGTGCCAGCAGTGATTACTTATTCCAGCCCCAGCATTTT; CDR3: CASSDYLFQPQHF
D: TRBD1; size: few; V: TRBV4-1; J: TRBJ1-5; DNA: TGCGCCAGCAAGTTGACAGGGGGCGGTCAGCCCCAGCATTTT; CDR3: CASKLTGGGQPQHF
D: .; size: .; V: TRBV7-9; J: TRBJ2-3; DNA: TGTGCCAGCAGCTGGGGGGTGGGGCAGAGCACAGATACGCAGTATTTT; CDR3: CASSWGVGQSTDTQYF
D: .; size: .; V: TRBV20-1; J: TRBJ1-2; DNA: TGCAGTGCTAGTCCACCGGGGGTTGGCTACACCTTC; CDR3: CSASPPGVGYTF
D: TRBD1; size: .; V: TRBV7-7; J: TRBJ2-1; DNA: TGTGCCAGCAGCTTAAGGGACAGTGGAGTGTATGAGCAGTTCTTC; CDR3: CASSLRDSGVYEQFF
D: TRBD1; size: once; V: TRBV27; J: TRBJ1-2; DNA: TGTGCCAGCAGGGACACGGGACAGTCCTTCTATGGCTACACCTTC; CDR3: CASRDTGQSFYGYTF
D: .; size: few; V: TRBV14; J: TRBJ1-3; DNA: TGTGCCAGCAGCCATAGGGGTAGCTCTGGAAACACCATATATTTT; CDR3: CASSHRGSSGNTIYF
D: .; size: .; V: TRBV7-6; J: TRBJ1-6; DNA: TGTGCCAGCAGCACAGACAGTTCACCCCTCCACTTT; CDR3: CASSTDSSPLHF
D: .; size: .; V: TRBV3-1/TRBV3-2; J: TRBJ1-2; DNA: TGTGCCAGCAGCCCTGGCCGGGCGGGGGAATATGGCTACACCTTC; CDR3: CASSPGRAGEYGYTF
D: .; size: .; V: TRBV14; J: TRBJ1-1; DNA: TGTGCCAGCAGCCAAGGACTGATGAACACTGAAGCTTTCTTT; CDR3: CASSQGLMNTEAFF
D: .; size: .; V: TRBV6-5; J: TRBJ1-2; DNA: TGTGCCAGCACCGGGACACTAGCTAACTATGGCTACACCTTC; CDR3: CASTGTLANYGYTF
D: TRBD1; size: .; V: TRBV19; J: TRBJ1-1; DNA: TGTGCCAGTAGTCGGACAGGGGAAACTGAAGCTTTCTTT; CDR3: CASSRTGETEAFF
D: .; size: .; V: TRBV30; J: TRBJ1-6; DNA: TGTGCCTGCGCCAAGACAGTTAATTCACCCCTCCACTTT; CDR3: CACAKTVNSPLHF
D: .; size: .; V: TRBV4-3; J: TRBJ2-7; DNA: TGCGCCAGCAGCCAAGAGGGGGGGCTCTCCTACGAGCAGTACTTC; CDR3: CASSQEGGLSYEQYF
D: TRBD1; size: .; V: TRBV7-9; J: TRBJ1-1; DNA: TGTGCCAGCAGCACGACAGGGCCGAACACTGAAGCTTTCTTT; CDR3: CASSTTGPNTEAFF
D: TRBD1; size: .; V: TRBV5-8; J: TRBJ1-5; DNA: TGTGCCAGCAGCTACGGACAGGGGGCGCGTAGCAATCAGCCCCAGCATTTT; CDR3: CASSYGQGARSNQPQHF
D: .; size: .; V: TRBV3-1/TRBV3-2; J: TRBJ1-2; DNA: TGTGCCAGCAGCCGGAGGGCAGCTGGCTACACCTTC; CDR3: CASSRRAAGYTF
D: .; size: .; V: TRBV9; J: TRBJ2-1; DNA: TGTGCCAGCAGCGAGCGACTTGGCGGGTACAATGAGCAGTTCTTC; CDR3: CASSERLGGYNEQFF
D: TRBD2; size: .; V: TRBV3-1/TRBV3-2; J: TRBJ2-7; DNA: TGTGCCAGCAGCCCTAGAGGGACTAGCGGGTTGTACGAGCAGTACTTC; CDR3: CASSPRGTSGLYEQYF
D: .; size: few; V: TRBV7-2; J: TRBJ1-1; DNA: TGTGCCAGCAGCCCACCAGTCACTGAAGCTTTCTTT; CDR3: CASSPPVTEAFF
D: TRBD1; size: .; V: TRBV6-5; J: TRBJ1-6; DNA: TGTGCCAGCAGCCAATCCGGACAGGCCAGATCACCCCTCCACTTT; CDR3: CASSQSGQARSPLHF
D: TRBD1; size: .; V: TRBV7-3; J: TRBJ1-5; DNA: TGTGCCAGCAGCTCGTCTAATGCTGGGGACAGGGAATATAGCAATCAGCCCCAGCATTTT; CDR3: CASSSSNAGDREYSNQPQHF
D: .; size: .; V: TRBV18; J: TRBJ2-1; DNA: TGTGCCAGCTCACCAGGGCGGGTGTCCTACAATGAGCAGTTCTTC; CDR3: CASSPGRVSYNEQFF
D: TRBD2; size: .; V: TRBV29-1; J: TRBJ2-1; DNA: TGCAGCGTTGATGGCGGGGGCTACAATGAGCAGTTCTTC; CDR3: CSVDGGGYNEQFF
D: .; size: .; V: TRBV3-1/TRBV3-2; J: TRBJ2-2; DNA: TGTGCCAGCAGCCAAGTCCAGGGCACCGGGGAGCTGTTTTTT; CDR3: CASSQVQGTGELFF
D: .; size: .; V: TRBV24-1; J: TRBJ1-5; DNA: TGTGCCACCAGTGACCAGGGGATTGATCAGCCCCAGCATTTT; CDR3: CATSDQGIDQPQHF